The 15 T cell receptor beta chains reported below all come from one sample, sequenced in a study of blood T cell repertoires in COVID-19. Repertoires were generated with immunoSEQ multiplex PCR, while TCRdb's copy carries only in-frame clones and drops some. The sample has 200,000 to 300,000 clones, around 88% seen once. Sequenced material: PBMCs or T cells enriched from blood (not recorded which). All receptors derive from a woman aged 40 to 55 with acute COVID-19.

The rearrangement joins TRBV18 to TRBJ2-7; D might be TRBD1 (6 bases). Germline V gene lookup returns CDR1 KGHSH and CDR2 LQKENI. The CDR3 covers 13 residues. V lost 3 bases to trimming and J lost 6 bases, with 12 bases between them. The CDR3 reads CASSPQQGSEQYV. CDR3 bases: TGTGCCAGCTCACCTCAACAGGGATCCGAGCAGTACGTC.

The chain links TRBV27 to TRBJ1-1; D gene unclear. Germline assignment: CDR1 MNHEY and CDR2 SMNVEV (reference sequence). Trimming pared 6 bases from V and 2 bases from J, leaving 25 bases between. The CDR3 length is 18 residues. The CDR3 DNA reads as TGTGCCAGCAGGTCCCGATGGGAGTCGGGCTTCAAAAACACTGAAGCTTTCTTT. This translates into CASRSRWESGFKNTEAFF.

This clone has just a few counts. The rearrangement links TRBV6-5 to TRBJ2-2, with 11 bases lining up with TRBD2. The CDR3 is made up of 15 amino acids. Looked up from germline, CDR1 is MNHEY and CDR2 is SVGAGI. Losses at the gene ends were 6 bases for V and 4 bases for J; bases not matched to a gene: 4. The CDR3 region has the DNA TGTGCCAGCAGGCGCACTAGCGGGAGCACCGGGGAGCTGTTTTTT. Its translation: CASRRTSGSTGELFF.

The chain carries TRBV5-1 and TRBJ1-6, with a tentative D call TRBD1 (6 bases). V was cut by 4 bases and J by 6 bases, with 11 bases left in between. CDR1 and CDR2 (germline): SGHRS, YFSETQ. The CDR3 totals 14 residues. The CDR3 here is CASSTQGRNSPLHF. The CDR3 region has the DNA TGCGCCAGCAGCACCCAGGGGCGTAATTCACCCCTCCACTTT.

This clone was observed a handful of times. This rearrangement joins TRBV13 to TRBJ2-2, with D possibly matching TRBD1 (6 bases). CDR1 is PRHDT, CDR2 FYEKMQ, per germline (reference sequence). Trimming took off 6 bases at V and 4 bases at J, with 12 bases between the two ends. CDR3 length equals 14 residues. The CDR3 sequence: CASRGQGTTGELFF. As DNA, the CDR3 is TGTGCCAGCAGGGGGCAGGGGACCACCGGGGAGCTGTTTTTT.

This sequence joins TRBV7-8 and TRBJ1-2; D call uncertain. Germline lookup yields CDR1 SGHVS and CDR2 FQNEAQ. CDR3 length: 14 residues. V was clipped by 0 bases and J by 4 bases, with 9 bases between them. This CDR3 is CASSLAGAAYGYTF. CDR3 bases: TGTGCCAGCAGCTTAGCGGGAGCCGCCTATGGCTACACCTTC.

The J gene is TRBJ1-4, the V gene TRBV11-3; D is uncertain. Germline V gene data show CDR1 as SGHNT and CDR2 as YENEEA. Trimming took 5 bases from V and 6 from J, leaving 16 bases between them. This CDR3 comprises 15 residues. CDR3 sequence (DNA): TGTGCCAGCAGCCCCCGCTTGGGCTCGGATGAAAAACTGTTTTTT. This translates into CASSPRLGSDEKLFF.

This clone has a handful of counts. CDR3 in DNA: TGTGCCAGCAGTGGTCCCGGGACAGGGGGTAGGGAGCTGTTTTTT. Amino acids: CASSGPGTGGRELFF. The rearrangement links TRBV2 to TRBJ2-2; TRBD1 matches at 11 bases. Germline assignment: CDR1 SNHLY and CDR2 FYNNEI. There are 15 residues in the CDR3. After removal of 4 bases from V and 9 bases from J, the junction contained 7 bases not matched to a gene.

The chain employs TRBV7-9 and TRBJ1-2; D not resolved. The V gene's germline CDR1 is SEHNR and CDR2 FQNEAQ (reference sequence). This CDR3 has 12 residues. The V end was cut by 2 bases, the J end by 7 bases, with 8 bases between. CDR3 in DNA: TGTGCCAGCAGCTTACAGGAATTTGGCTACACCTTC. It is translated as CASSLQEFGYTF.

The J gene is TRBJ1-5, the V gene TRBV29-1; 10 bases are a match to TRBD1. This CDR3 is built from 14 residues. In germline, CDR1 is SQVTM, CDR2 ANQGSEA. V dropped 7 bases and J dropped 2; count of bases not matched to a gene: 5. The CDR3, as DNA: TGCAGCGCCCGGACAGGGGGTGGCAATCAGCCCCAGCATTTT. Translated: CSARTGGGNQPQHF.

This clone was recorded a few times. The gene calls are TRBV14 and TRBJ2-7; 7 nucleotides match TRBD2. The CDR3 spans 13 residues. Germline values: CDR1 SGHDN, CDR2 FVKESK. J lost 6 bases, V lost 1 base, and 3 bases had no gene match. The CDR3 DNA reads TGTGCCAGCAGCCAAGTGTCGGGAGGCGAGCAGTACGTC. Protein sequence: CASSQVSGGEQYV.

V is TRBV5-6 and J is TRBJ1-2; no firm D call. V was shortened by 0 bases and J by 9 bases, with 12 bases between the two germline ends. Germline V gene sequence: CDR1 SGHDT, CDR2 YYEEEE. The CDR3 totals 13 residues. CDR3 sequence (DNA): TGTGCCAGCAGCTTGGGTGGCCTTACTAGCTACACCTTC. Amino acid sequence: CASSLGGLTSYTF.

This clone was picked up a small number of times. The CDR3 region is CASSLEGRSGSPLHF. In nucleotides, the CDR3 is TGCGCCAGCAGCTTGGAAGGCCGCTCGGGTTCACCCCTCCACTTT. The chain carries TRBV5-1 and TRBJ1-6; unclear D gene. CDR3 size: 15 residues. Germline CDR1 is SGHRS and CDR2 is YFSETQ. V lost 0 bases and J lost 9, with 13 bases in between.

This chain connects TRBV27 to TRBJ2-1; TRBD2 matches 9 bases. The CDR3 spans 15 residues. Losses at the gene ends were 3 bases for V and 5 bases for J; bases not matched to a gene: 5. Germline V lookup: CDR1 MNHEY, CDR2 SMNVEV (reference sequence). The chain's CDR3 is CASSLGGLANNEQFF. The CDR3 DNA sequence: TGTGCCAGCAGTTTGGGTGGACTAGCGAACAATGAGCAGTTCTTC.

V is TRBV5-4 and J is TRBJ2-7; 14 nucleotides align to TRBD2. Trimming cost V 3 bases and J 0 bases; bases outside gene matches: 5. Germline lookup yields CDR1 SGHNT and CDR2 YYREEE (reference sequence). This CDR3 spans 17 amino acids. The CDR3 is CASSSGLAGGYSYEQYF. Here the CDR3 DNA reads TGTGCCAGCAGCTCCGGACTAGCGGGGGGATACTCCTACGAGCAGTACTTC. Supplemented by reference TRBV5-4 and TRBJ2-7, the full variable domain reads ETGVTQSPTHLIKTRGQQVTLRCSSQSGHNTVSWYQQALGQGPQFIFQYYREEENGRGNFPPRFSGLQFPNYSSELNVNALELDDSALYLCASSSGLAGGYSYEQYFGPGTRLTVT.